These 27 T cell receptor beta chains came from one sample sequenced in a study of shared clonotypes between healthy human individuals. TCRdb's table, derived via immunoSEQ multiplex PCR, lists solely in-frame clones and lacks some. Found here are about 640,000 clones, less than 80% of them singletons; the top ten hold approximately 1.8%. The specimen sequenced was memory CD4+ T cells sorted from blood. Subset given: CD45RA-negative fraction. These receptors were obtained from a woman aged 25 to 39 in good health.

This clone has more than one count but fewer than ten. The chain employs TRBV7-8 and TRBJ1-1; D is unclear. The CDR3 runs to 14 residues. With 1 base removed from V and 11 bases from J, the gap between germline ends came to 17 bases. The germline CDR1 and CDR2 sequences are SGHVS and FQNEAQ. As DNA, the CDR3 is TGTGCCAGCAGCTTAGATATGTTGGCAGCGGGGGCTTTCTTT. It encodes CASSLDMLAAGAFF.

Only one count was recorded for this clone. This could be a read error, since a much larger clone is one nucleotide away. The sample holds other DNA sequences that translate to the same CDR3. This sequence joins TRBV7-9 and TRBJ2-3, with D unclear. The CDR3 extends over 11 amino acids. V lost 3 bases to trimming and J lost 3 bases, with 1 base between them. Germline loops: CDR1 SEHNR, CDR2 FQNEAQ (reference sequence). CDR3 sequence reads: CASSFTDTQYF. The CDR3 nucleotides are TGTGCCAGCAGCTTTACAGATACGCAGTATTTT.

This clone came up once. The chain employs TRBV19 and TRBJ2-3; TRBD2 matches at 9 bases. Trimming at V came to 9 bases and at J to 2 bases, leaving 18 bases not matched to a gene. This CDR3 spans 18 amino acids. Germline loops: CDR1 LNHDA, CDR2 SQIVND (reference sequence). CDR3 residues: CASRPRLAGIHYTDTQYF. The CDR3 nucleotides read TGTGCCAGCCGCCCCCGGCTAGCGGGGATCCACTACACAGATACGCAGTATTTT.

CDR3 in DNA: TGTGCCAGTAGTATAGGAACTAGCGGGAGAATCTACAATGAGCAGTTCTTC. Translated: CASSIGTSGRIYNEQFF. The chain carries TRBV19 and TRBJ2-1; 11 nucleotides line up with TRBD2. V was clipped by 1 base and J by 3 bases; unmatched bases: 5. The CDR3 extends over 17 amino acids. Germline loops: CDR1 LNHDA, CDR2 SQIVND (reference sequence).

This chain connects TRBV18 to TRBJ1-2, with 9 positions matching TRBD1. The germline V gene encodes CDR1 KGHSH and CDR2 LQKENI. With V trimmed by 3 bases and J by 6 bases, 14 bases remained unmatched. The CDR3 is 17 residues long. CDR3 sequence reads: CASSPPAFPGQGNGYTF. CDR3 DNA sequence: TGTGCCAGCTCACCCCCAGCCTTCCCGGGACAGGGAAATGGCTACACCTTC. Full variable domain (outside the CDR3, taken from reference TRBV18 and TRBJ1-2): NAGVMQNPRHLVRRRGQEARLRCSPMKGHSHVYWYRQLPEEGLKFMVYLQKENIIDESGMPKERFSAEFPKEGPSILRIQQVVRGDSAAYFCASSPPAFPGQGNGYTFGSGTRLTVV.

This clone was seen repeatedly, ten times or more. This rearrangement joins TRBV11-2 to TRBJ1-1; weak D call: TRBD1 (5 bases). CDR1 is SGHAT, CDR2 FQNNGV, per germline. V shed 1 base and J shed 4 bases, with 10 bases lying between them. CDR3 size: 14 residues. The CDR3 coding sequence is TGTGCCAGCAGCTTAGCGACTAGGGGCACTGAAGCTTTCTTT. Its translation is CASSLATRGTEAFF.

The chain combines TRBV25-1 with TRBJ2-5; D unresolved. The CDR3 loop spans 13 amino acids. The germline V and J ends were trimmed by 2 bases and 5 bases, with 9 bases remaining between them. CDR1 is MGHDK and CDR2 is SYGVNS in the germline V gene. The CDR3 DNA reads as TGTGCCAGCAGTGAAACAAGCCGGGAGACCCAGTACTTC. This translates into CASSETSRETQYF. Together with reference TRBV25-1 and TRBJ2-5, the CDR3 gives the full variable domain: EADIYQTPRYLVIGTGKKITLECSQTMGHDKMYWYQQDPGMELHLIHYSYGVNSTEKGDLSSESTVSRIRTEHFPLTLESARPSHTSQYLCASSETSRETQYFGPGTRLLVL.

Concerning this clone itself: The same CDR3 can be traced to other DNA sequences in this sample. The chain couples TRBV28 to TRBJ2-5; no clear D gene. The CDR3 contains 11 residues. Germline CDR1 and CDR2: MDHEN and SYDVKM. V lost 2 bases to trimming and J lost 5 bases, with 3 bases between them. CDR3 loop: CASSLRETQYF. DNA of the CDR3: TGTGCCAGCAGTTTACGTGAGACCCAGTACTTC.

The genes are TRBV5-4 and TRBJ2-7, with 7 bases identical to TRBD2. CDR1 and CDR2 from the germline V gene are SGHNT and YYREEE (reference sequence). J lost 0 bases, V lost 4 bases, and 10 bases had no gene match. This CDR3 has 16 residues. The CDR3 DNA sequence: TGTGCCAGCAGCGTCCAAGGGGACTATACCTCCTACGAGCAGTACTTC. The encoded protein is CASSVQGDYTSYEQYF.

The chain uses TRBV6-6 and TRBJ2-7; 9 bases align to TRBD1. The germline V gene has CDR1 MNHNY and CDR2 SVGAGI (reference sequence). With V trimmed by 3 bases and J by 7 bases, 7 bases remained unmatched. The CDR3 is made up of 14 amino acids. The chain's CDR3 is CASSYLGTGQEQYF. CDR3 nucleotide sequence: TGTGCCAGCAGTTATCTCGGGACAGGGCAGGAGCAGTACTTC.

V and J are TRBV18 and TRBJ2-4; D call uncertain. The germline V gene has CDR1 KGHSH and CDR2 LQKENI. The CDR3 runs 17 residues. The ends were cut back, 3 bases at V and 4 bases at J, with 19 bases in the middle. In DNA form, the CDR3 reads TGTGCCAGCTCACCCAATCAAGGAAACCTTAAGAAAAACATTCAGTACTTC. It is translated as CASSPNQGNLKKNIQYF.

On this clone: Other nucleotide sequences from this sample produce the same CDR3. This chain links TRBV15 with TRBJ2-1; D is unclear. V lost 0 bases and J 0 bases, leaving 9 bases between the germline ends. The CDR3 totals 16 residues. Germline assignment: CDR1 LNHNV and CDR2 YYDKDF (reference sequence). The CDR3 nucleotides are TGTGCCACCAGCAGAGATAGGGATAGCTCCTACAATGAGCAGTTCTTC. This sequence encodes CATSRDRDSSYNEQFF.

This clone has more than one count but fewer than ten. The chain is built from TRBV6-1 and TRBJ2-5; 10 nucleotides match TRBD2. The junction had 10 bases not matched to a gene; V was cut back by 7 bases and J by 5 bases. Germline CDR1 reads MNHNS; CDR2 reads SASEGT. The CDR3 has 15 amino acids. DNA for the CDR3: TGTGCCAGCAATGAGAGCGGGAGGGCCAGGGAGACCCAGTACTTC. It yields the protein CASNESGRARETQYF.

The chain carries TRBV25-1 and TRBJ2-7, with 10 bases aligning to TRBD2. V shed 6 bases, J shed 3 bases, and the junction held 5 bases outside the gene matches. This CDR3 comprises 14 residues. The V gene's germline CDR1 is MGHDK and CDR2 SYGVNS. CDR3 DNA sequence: TGTGCCAGCAGGGGTAGCGGGAGGCACTACGAGCAGTACTTC. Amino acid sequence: CASRGSGRHYEQYF.

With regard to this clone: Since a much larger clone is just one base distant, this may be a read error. CDR3: CASGDYEQYF. The DNA for the CDR3 is TGTGCCAGCGGGGATTACGAGCAGTACTTC. The chain has TRBV19 and TRBJ2-5; D is perhaps TRBD2 (5 bases). The DNA end is more similar to TRBJ2-7, so the J call may be wrong. This CDR3 spans 10 amino acids. CDR1 is LNHDA, CDR2 SQIVND, per germline (reference sequence).

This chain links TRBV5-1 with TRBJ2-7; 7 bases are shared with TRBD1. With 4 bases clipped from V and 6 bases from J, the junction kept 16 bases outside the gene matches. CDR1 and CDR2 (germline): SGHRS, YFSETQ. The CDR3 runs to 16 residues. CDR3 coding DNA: TGCGCCAGCAGCCGCCCCGGGACAGAGCTGACGGCCGAGCAGTACTTC. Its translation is CASSRPGTELTAEQYF.

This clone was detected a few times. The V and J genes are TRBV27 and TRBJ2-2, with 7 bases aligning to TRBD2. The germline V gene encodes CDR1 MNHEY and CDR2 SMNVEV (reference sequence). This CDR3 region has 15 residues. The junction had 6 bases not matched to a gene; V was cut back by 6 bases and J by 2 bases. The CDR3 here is CASRRLAANTGELFF. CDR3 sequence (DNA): TGTGCCAGCAGACGACTAGCAGCTAACACCGGGGAGCTGTTTTTT.

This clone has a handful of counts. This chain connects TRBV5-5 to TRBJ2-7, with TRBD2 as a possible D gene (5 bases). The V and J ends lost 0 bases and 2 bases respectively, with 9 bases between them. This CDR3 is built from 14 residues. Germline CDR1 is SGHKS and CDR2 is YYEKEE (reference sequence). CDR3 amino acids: CASSLEGVAYEQYF. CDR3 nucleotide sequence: TGTGCCAGCAGCTTGGAGGGAGTGGCCTACGAGCAGTACTTC. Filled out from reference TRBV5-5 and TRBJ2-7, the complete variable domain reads DAGVTQSPTHLIKTRGQQVTLRCSPISGHKSVSWYQQVLGQGPQFIFQYYEKEERGRGNFPDRFSARQFPNYSSELNVNALLLGDSALYLCASSLEGVAYEQYFGPGTRLTVT.

CDR3 nucleotides: TGTGCCACCAGGAGGGGGGCTGGCGGGGAGCTGTTTTTT. Translation: CATRRGAGGELFF. V and J are TRBV15 and TRBJ2-2; tentatively, D is TRBD1 or TRBD2 (6 bases each). The V end was cut by 6 bases, the J end by 7 bases, with 12 bases between. The CDR3 runs to 13 residues. CDR1 and CDR2 from the germline V gene are LNHNV and YYDKDF (reference sequence).

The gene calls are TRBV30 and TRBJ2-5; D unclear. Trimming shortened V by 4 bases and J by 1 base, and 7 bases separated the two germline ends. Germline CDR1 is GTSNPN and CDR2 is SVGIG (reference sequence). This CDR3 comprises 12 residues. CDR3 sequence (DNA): TGTGCCTGGAAATCTCTCCAAGAGACCCAGTACTTC. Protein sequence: CAWKSLQETQYF.

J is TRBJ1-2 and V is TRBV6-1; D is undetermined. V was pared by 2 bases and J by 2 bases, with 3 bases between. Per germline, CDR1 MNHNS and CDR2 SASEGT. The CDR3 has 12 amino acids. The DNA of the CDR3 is TGTGCCAGCAGTGAATTGAACTATGGCTACACCTTC. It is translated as CASSELNYGYTF.

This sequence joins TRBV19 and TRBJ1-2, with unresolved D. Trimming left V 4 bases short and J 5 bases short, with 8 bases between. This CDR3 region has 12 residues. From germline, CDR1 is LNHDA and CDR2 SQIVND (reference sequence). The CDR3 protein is CASSNTFYGYTF. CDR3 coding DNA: TGTGCCAGTAGTAACACGTTTTATGGCTACACCTTC.

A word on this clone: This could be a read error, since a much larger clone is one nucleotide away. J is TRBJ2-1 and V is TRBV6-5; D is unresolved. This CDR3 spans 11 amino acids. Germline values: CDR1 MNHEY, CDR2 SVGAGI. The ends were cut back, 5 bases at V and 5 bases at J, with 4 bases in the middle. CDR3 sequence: CASSLHNEQFF. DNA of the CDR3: TGTGCCAGCAGTCTACACAATGAGCAGTTCTTC.

Written as DNA, the CDR3 is TGTGCCAGCCGACGGGCATCAGGGCAATACCAAGAGACCCAGTACTTC. Translated: CASRRASGQYQETQYF. The V and J genes are TRBV28 and TRBJ2-5, with D possibly TRBD1 on 5 matching bases. Trimming removed 8 bases at V and 0 bases at J, with 19 bases between. CDR3 size: 16 residues. CDR1 is MDHEN, CDR2 SYDVKM, per germline.

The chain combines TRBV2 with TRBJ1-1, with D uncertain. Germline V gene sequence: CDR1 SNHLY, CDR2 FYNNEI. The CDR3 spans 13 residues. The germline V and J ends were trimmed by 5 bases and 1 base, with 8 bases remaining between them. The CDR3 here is CASSPAENTEAFF. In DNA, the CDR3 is TGTGCCAGCAGTCCAGCAGAGAACACTGAAGCTTTCTTT.

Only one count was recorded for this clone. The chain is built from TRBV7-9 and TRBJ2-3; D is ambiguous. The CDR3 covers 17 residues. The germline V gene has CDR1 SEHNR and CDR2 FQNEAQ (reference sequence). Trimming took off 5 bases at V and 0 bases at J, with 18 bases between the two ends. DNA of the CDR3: TGTGCCAGCAGCCCCCCGAGAAGGTCCAGCAGCACAGATACGCAGTATTTT. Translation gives CASSPPRRSSSTDTQYF.

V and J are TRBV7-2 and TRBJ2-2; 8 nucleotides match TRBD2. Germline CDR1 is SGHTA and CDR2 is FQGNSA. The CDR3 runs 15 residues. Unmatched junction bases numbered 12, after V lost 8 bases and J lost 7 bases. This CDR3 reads CASGPGGSGIGELFF. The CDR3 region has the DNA TGTGCCAGCGGACCGGGAGGGAGCGGGATCGGGGAGCTGTTTTTT.